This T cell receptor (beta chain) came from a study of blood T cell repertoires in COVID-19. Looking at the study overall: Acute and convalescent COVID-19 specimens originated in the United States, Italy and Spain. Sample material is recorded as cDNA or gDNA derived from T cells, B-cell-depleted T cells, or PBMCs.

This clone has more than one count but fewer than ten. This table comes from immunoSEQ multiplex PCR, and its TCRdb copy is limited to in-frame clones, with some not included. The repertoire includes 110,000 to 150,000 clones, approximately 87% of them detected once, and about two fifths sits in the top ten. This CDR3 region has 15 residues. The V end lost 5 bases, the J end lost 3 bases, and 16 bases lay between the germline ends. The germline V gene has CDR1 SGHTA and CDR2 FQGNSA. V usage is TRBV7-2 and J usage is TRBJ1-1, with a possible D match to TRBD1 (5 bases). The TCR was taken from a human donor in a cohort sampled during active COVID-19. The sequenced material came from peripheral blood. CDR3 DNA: TGTGCCAGCAGCCCAAGGCCCGGGGGAGACACTGAAGCTTTCTTT. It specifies CASSPRPGGDTEAFF.